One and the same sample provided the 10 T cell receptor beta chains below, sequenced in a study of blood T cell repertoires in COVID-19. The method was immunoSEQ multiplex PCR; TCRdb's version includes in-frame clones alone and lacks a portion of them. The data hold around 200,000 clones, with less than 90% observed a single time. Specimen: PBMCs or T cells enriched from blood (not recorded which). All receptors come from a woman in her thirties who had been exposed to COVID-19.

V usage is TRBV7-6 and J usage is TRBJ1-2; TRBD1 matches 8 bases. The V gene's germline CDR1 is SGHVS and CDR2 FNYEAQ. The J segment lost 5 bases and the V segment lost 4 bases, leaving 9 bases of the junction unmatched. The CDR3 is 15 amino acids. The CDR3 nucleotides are TGTGCCAGCAGCTCCGGGACAGGCCTTGGGTATGGCTACACCTTC. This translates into CASSSGTGLGYGYTF.

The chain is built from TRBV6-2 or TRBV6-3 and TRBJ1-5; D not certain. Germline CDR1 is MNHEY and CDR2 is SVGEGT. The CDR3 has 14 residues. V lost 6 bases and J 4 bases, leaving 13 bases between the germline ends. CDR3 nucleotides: TGTGCCAGCAGCCACGTCGCGGGGAATCAGCCCCAGCATTTT. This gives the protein CASSHVAGNQPQHF.

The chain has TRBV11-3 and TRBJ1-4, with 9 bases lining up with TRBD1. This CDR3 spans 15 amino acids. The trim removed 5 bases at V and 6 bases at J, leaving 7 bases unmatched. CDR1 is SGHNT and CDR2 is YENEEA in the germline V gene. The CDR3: CASSRPGTGYEKLFF. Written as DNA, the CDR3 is TGTGCCAGCAGCCGTCCCGGGACAGGGTATGAAAAACTGTTTTTT.

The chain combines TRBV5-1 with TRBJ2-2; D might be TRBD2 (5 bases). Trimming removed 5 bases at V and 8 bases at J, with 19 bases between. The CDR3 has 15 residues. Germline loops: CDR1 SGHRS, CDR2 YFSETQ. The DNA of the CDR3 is TGCGCCAGCAGGTCGACGGCGAGCGGAACAGGGGAGCTGTTTTTT. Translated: CASRSTASGTGELFF.

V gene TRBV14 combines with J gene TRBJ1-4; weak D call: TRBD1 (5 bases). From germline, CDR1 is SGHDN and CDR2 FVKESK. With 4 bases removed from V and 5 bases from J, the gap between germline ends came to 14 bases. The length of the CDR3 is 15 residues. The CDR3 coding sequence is TGTGCCAGCAGCCGGGGGGGTTCCCGGAATGAAAAACTGTTTTTT. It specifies CASSRGGSRNEKLFF.

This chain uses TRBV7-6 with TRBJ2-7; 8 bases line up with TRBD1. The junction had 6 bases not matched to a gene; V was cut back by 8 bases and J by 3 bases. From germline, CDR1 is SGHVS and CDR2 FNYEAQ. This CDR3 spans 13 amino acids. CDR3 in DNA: TGTGCCAGCGGGGCCGGACAGGGCTACGAGCAGTACTTC. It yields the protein CASGAGQGYEQYF.

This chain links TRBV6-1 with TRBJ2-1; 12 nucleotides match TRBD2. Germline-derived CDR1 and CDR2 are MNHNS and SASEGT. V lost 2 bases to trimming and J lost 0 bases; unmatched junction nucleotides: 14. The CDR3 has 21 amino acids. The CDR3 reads CASSERSLAGGPKSSYNEQFF. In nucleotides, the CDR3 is TGTGCCAGCAGTGAAAGATCGCTAGCGGGGGGGCCAAAGAGCTCCTACAATGAGCAGTTCTTC.

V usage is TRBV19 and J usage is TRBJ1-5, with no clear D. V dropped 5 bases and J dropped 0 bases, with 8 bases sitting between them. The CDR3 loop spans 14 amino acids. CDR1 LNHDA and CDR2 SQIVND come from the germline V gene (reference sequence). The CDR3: CASSYGNSNQPQHF. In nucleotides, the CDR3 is TGTGCCAGTAGTTACGGGAATAGCAATCAGCCCCAGCATTTT.

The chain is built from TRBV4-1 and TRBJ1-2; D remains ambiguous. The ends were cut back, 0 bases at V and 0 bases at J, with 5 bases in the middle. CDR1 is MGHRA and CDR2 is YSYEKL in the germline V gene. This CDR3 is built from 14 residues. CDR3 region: CASSQDQANYGYTF. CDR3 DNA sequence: TGCGCCAGCAGCCAAGATCAGGCTAACTATGGCTACACCTTC.

The CDR3 spells CASRNPGLAGIEHPGELFF. The CDR3 nucleotides are TGTGCCAGCAGGAACCCGGGACTAGCGGGTATCGAACACCCCGGGGAGCTGTTTTTT. This chain links TRBV2 with TRBJ2-2, with 12 bases aligning to TRBD2. V lost 6 bases and J lost 6; bases outside the gene matches: 17. This CDR3 is 19 amino acids long. The germline V gene encodes CDR1 SNHLY and CDR2 FYNNEI.